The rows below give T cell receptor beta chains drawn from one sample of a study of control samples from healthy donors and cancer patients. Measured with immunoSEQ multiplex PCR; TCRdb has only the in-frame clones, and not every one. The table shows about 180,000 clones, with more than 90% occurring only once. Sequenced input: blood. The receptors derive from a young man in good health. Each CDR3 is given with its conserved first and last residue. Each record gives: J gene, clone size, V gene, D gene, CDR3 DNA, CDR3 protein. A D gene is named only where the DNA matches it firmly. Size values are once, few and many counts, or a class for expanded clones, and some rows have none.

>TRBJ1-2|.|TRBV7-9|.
TGTGCCAGCAGCTCGGGGACGGTCTATGGCTACACCTTC
CASSSGTVYGYTF
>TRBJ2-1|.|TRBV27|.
TGTGCCAGCAGTTTGCAAGTACGTCTGTTTGGCTCCTACAATGAGCAGTTCTTC
CASSLQVRLFGSYNEQFF
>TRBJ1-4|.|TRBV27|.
TGTGCCAGCAGTTCCAACACAGGGTTTTCGGATGAAAAACTGTTTTTT
CASSSNTGFSDEKLFF
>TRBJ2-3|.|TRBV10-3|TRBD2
TGTGCCATCAGTGAGTCGTTCAGCGGGAGAGATACGCAGTATTTT
CAISESFSGRDTQYF
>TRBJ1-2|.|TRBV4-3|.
TGCGCCAGCAGCCAAGACAGGGGTAATGGCTACACCTTC
CASSQDRGNGYTF
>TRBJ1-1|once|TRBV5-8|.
TGTGCCAGCAGCCGCCGTAGGGGTCCGTCTGAAGCTTTCTTT
CASSRRRGPSEAFF
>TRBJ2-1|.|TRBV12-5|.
TGTGCTAGTGGTTTGATGGTGGGAGTGCAGTTCTTC
CASGLMVGVQFF
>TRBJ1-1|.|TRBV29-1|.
TGCAGCGTTTACGACGGTATGAACACTGAAGCTTTCTTT
CSVYDGMNTEAFF
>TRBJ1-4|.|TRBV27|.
TGTGCCAGCAGTTTATCGAACGGGGCGAGGACTAATGAAAAACTGTTTTTT
CASSLSNGARTNEKLFF
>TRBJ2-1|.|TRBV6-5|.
TGTGCCAGCAGTTTACGCCGGAGCACCCCGGGGAATGAGCAGTTCTTC
CASSLRRSTPGNEQFF
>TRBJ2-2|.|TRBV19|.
TGTGCCAGTACCACGACAGGAGGGAACACCGGGGAGCTGTTTTTT
CASTTTGGNTGELFF
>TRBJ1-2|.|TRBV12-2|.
TGTGCAAGTCGCCCCAGGGGGCCAAAAGGCTACACCTTC
CASRPRGPKGYTF
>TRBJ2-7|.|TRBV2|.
TGTGCCAGCGGAGGGTCCTACGAGCAGTACTTC
CASGGSYEQYF
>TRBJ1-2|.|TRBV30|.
TGTGCCTGGAGATCAATCCCGCAGGACTATGGCTACACCTTC
CAWRSIPQDYGYTF
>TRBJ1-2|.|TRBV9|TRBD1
TGTGCCAGCAGCCTGACAGGGAAGGATGGCTACACCTTC
CASSLTGKDGYTF
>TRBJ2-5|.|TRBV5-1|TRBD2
TGCGCCAGCAGCTTTTCCCAGGGAGGGTCTAAGGGGGAGACCCAGTACTTC
CASSFSQGGSKGETQYF
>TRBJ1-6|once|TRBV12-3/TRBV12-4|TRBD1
TGTGCCAGCAACGAACAGGGGGGCCCCCTCCACTTT
CASNEQGGPLHF
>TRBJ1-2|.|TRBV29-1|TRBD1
TGCAGCGTCCGCGGACAGGGCGCTAACTATGGCTACACCTTC
CSVRGQGANYGYTF
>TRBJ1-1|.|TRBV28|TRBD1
TGTGCCAGCAGTTCGGGTAGAGCACAGGGGGCGATCGGTGAAGCTTTCTTT
CASSSGRAQGAIGEAFF
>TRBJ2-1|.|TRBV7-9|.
TGTGCCAGCAGCTTAAGGCGGGGAACCTACAATGAGCAGTTCTTC
CASSLRRGTYNEQFF
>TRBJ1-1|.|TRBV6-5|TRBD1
TGTGCCAGCAGAACAAGGGACAGGGGAAACACTGAAGCTTTCTTT
CASRTRDRGNTEAFF
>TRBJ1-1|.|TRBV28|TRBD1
TGTGCCAGCGGGACAGGGGGTGGGACTGAAGCTTTCTTT
CASGTGGGTEAFF
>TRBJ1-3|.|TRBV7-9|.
TGTGCCAGCAGCTTAAGGAAGGGGGGAGTTGGCGGAAACACCATATATTTT
CASSLRKGGVGGNTIYF
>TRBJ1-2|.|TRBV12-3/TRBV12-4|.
TGTGCCAGCAGTGGACATGGGGCAGGTGGCTACACCTTC
CASSGHGAGGYTF
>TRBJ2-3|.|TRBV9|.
TGTGCCAGCAGCGGCGGCGACCGTTTCAGCACAGATACGCAGTATTTT
CASSGGDRFSTDTQYF
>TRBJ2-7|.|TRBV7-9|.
TGTGCCAGCAGCCCATTGGGGCCCCATGAGCAGTACTTC
CASSPLGPHEQYF
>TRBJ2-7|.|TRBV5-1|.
TGCGCCAGCAGCCTAACGTCGTGGCCAAGCTCCTACGAGCAGTACTTC
CASSLTSWPSSYEQYF
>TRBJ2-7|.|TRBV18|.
TGTGCCAGCTCACCACCGGGACAAGGCGAGCAGTACTTC
CASSPPGQGEQYF
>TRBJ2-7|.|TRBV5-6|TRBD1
TGTGCCAGCAGCACAGGGGCGAACTCCTACGAGCAGTACTTC
CASSTGANSYEQYF
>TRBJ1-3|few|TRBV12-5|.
TGTGCTAGTGGTGAAGATCCTTCGGGGGGAAACACCATATATTTT
CASGEDPSGGNTIYF
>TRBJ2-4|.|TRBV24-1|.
TGTGCCACCAGTGACCCCGGACTCCTAGCCAAAAACATTCAGTACTTC
CATSDPGLLAKNIQYF
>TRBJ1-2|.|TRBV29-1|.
TGCAGCGTTGGTGGGGCTGAGGGCGGCTACACCTTC
CSVGGAEGGYTF
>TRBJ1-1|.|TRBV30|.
TGTGCCTGGAGTAGACAGAACACTGAAGCTTTCTTT
CAWSRQNTEAFF
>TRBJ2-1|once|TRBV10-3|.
TGTGCCATCAGCGGAAGACTAGGTTCCGATGAGCAGTTCTTC
CAISGRLGSDEQFF
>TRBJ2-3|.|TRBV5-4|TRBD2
TGTGCCAGCAGCCAGCGGGACCTTAGCACAGATACGCAGTATTTT
CASSQRDLSTDTQYF
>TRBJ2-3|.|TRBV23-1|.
TGCGCCAGCAGTCAATCGGGTGGGCGGATTAGCACAGATACGCAGTATTTT
CASSQSGGRISTDTQYF
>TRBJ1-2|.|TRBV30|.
TGTGCCTGGAGAGAGCGGGGGATTAACTATGGCTACACCTTC
CAWRERGINYGYTF
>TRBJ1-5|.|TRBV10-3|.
TGTGCCATCAGTGACACGGACAAAAACAATCAGCCCCAGCATTTT
CAISDTDKNNQPQHF
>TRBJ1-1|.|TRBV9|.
TGTGCCAGCAGCGTAGGGAGTGCTGGGGCTGAAGCTTTCTTT
CASSVGSAGAEAFF
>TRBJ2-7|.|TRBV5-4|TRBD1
TGTGCCAGCAGCTTGGGACAGGGCCCCTACGAGCAGTACTTC
CASSLGQGPYEQYF
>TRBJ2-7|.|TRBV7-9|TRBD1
TGTGCCAGCAGCGGTACCGGGACAGGTGGCGAGCAGTACTTC
CASSGTGTGGEQYF
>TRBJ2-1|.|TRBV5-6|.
TGTGCCAGCAGCTTCAGTGTCAATGAGCAGTTCTTC
CASSFSVNEQFF
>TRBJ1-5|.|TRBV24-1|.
TGTGCCACCAGTGATAACACCCCGGGAGGGGAGAAGCCCCAGCATTTT
CATSDNTPGGEKPQHF
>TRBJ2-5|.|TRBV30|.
TGTGCCTGGAGTGTAACCAGGTTGAGGGGAGAGACCCAGTACTTC
CAWSVTRLRGETQYF
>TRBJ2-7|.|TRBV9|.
TGTGCCAGCAGCGTAGGATGGGGTGGGTACGAGCAGTACTTC
CASSVGWGGYEQYF
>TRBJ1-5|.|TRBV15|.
TGTGCCACCAGCAGAGATCCGGGCCAGCCCCAGCATTTT
CATSRDPGQPQHF
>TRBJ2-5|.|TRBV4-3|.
TGCGCCAGCAGCTACCTGGCGTCCCAGTACTTC
CASSYLASQYF
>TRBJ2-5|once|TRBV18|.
TGTGCCAGCTCACCACAGGCGGCGGCCCAAGAGACCCAGTACTTC
CASSPQAAAQETQYF
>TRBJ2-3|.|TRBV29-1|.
TGCAGCGTTGGGCAGGGGGGAACAGATACGCAGTATTTT
CSVGQGGTDTQYF
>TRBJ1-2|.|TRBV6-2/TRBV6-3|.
TGTGCCAGCAGTTCCACGGCCGGATGGCTTAACTATGGCTACACCTTC
CASSSTAGWLNYGYTF
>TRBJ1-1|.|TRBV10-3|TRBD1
TGTGCCATCAGTGAGGCAGACAGGGGAAACACTGAAGCTTTCTTT
CAISEADRGNTEAFF
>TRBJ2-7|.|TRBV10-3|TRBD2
TGTGCCATCAGGGAGACTAGCGGGAGCCGTTACGAGCAGTACTTC
CAIRETSGSRYEQYF
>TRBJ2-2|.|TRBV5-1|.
TGCGCCAGCAGCTACGAGGGGGGTCACACCGGGGAGCTGTTTTTT
CASSYEGGHTGELFF
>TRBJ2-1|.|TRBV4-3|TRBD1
TGCGCCAGCAGCCAAGCACAGGGGAATGAGCAGTTCTTC
CASSQAQGNEQFF
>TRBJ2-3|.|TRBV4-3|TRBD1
TGCGCCAGCAGCCAAGAGGGTGACAGGGGGTCGGATACGCAGTATTTT
CASSQEGDRGSDTQYF
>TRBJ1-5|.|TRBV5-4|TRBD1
TGTGCCAGCAGCATGGACAGGGGGGTGAGTCAGCCCCAGCATTTT
CASSMDRGVSQPQHF
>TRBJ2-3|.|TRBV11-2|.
TGTGCCAGCAGCTTAGATGGGGCCAACACAGATACGCAGTATTTT
CASSLDGANTDTQYF
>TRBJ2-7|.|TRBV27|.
TGTGCCAGCAGTCACCGGGTCTCGATCCGTCACGCCGAGCAGTACTTC
CASSHRVSIRHAEQYF
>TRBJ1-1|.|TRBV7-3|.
TGTGCCAGCAGCTTACGCAGGGGCACTGAAGCTTTCTTT
CASSLRRGTEAFF
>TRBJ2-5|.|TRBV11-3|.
TGTGCCAGCAGCAATCCGGAGCCAAAAGAGACCCAGTACTTC
CASSNPEPKETQYF